The 16 T cell receptor beta chains below were found in one sample sequenced in a study of T-cell reconstitution after alpha-beta-depleted transplantation in children. Researchers prepared the TCRbeta library using unique molecular identifiers, the study reports. TCRdb called the PCR reads again in MiXCR, with one record for every CDR3 protein. The repertoire has over 550,000 distinct CDR3 sequences, over 9.5% of them found once; the top ten carry less than 5%. The sample was PBMCs from the stem cell graft donor, taken from the stem cell graft. The origin of the receptors is a human donor who donated a stem cell graft to a child with acute myeloid leukemia.

The V call is TRBV4-2, the J call TRBJ2-5; possible D gene TRBD2, 5 bases. Looked up from germline, CDR1 is LGHNA and CDR2 is YNFKEQ. This CDR3 is 16 amino acids long. V was pared by 1 base and J by 1 base, with 13 bases between. CDR3 amino acids: CASSQGASGLQETQYF. The CDR3 nucleotides read TGTGCCAGCAGCCAAGGGGCCAGCGGTCTCCAAGAGACCCAGTACTTC.

The V gene is TRBV9, the J gene TRBJ2-6; D gene unclear. Between the trimmed V and J ends, which lost 4 bases and 0 bases, there was a span of 11 bases. This CDR3 spans 16 amino acids. The germline V gene has CDR1 SGDLS and CDR2 YYNGEE. CDR3 coding DNA: TGTGCCAGCAGCCCGACCGTCGTCTCTGGGGCCAACGTCCTGACTTTC. Translated: CASSPTVVSGANVLTF.

The genes are TRBV6-2 or TRBV6-3 and TRBJ1-1; D is undetermined. Germline loops: CDR1 MNHEY, CDR2 SVGEGT. V lost 7 bases and J lost 0, with 12 bases in between. The CDR3 is 14 amino acids. This CDR3 is CASTVSGMNTEAFF. In DNA, the CDR3 is TGTGCCAGCACCGTCAGCGGAATGAACACTGAAGCTTTCTTT.

This clonotype was observed a handful of times. The gene calls are TRBV12-3 or TRBV12-4 and TRBJ1-2; D not resolved. Trimming shortened V by 5 bases and J by 5 bases, and 21 bases separated the two germline ends. This CDR3 is built from 16 residues. The CDR3 nucleotides are TGTGCCAGCAGTCCTAACTGGGAGGTTGGGAGTTATGGCTACACCTTC. Its protein product is CASSPNWEVGSYGYTF.

A few counts support this clonotype. The CDR3 is CASSRTGTVLAKNIQYF. The DNA of the CDR3 is TGTGCCAGCAGCCGCACTGGGACAGTCTTAGCCAAAAACATTCAGTACTTC. The V gene is TRBV7-2, the J gene TRBJ2-4; TRBD1 matches at 7 bases. Per germline, CDR1 SGHTA and CDR2 FQGNSA. The CDR3 is made up of 17 amino acids. V dropped 5 bases and J dropped 0; count of bases not matched to a gene: 10.

The sample holds many counts of this clonotype. The chain carries TRBV12-3 or TRBV12-4 and TRBJ2-1, with TRBD2 identical over 13 bases. CDR3 length: 15 residues. Unmatched junction bases numbered 8, after V lost 6 bases and J lost 9 bases. DNA for the CDR3: TGTGCCAGCAGAGTAGGGACTAGCGGGAACGTTGAGCAGTTCTTC. It yields the protein CASRVGTSGNVEQFF.

This clonotype showed up just a few times. The V call is TRBV29-1, the J call TRBJ2-1; D not certain. The V end was cut by 4 bases, the J end by 7 bases, with 11 bases between. CDR1 and CDR2 (germline): SQVTM, ANQGSEA. The CDR3 totals 12 residues. CDR3 sequence (DNA): TGCAGCGTTGCGGTGGATTGGAATGAGCAGTTCTTC. Translating gives CSVAVDWNEQFF.

In nucleotides, the CDR3 is TGCAGCGTACTCCGGATAGCGGGAGGGGCCTACGAGCAGTACTTC. Translating it yields CSVLRIAGGAYEQYF. The rearrangement joins TRBV29-1 to TRBJ2-7, with TRBD2 matching 11 bases. Losses at the gene ends were 6 bases for V and 2 bases for J; bases not matched to a gene: 9. The CDR3 runs to 15 residues. CDR1 and CDR2 from the germline V gene are SQVTM and ANQGSEA.

Worth noting for this clonotype: This may be a read error, as it is one base from a much larger clone. The chain recombines TRBV29-1 with TRBJ2-1; tentatively, D is TRBD2 (5 bases). There are 11 residues in the CDR3. The germline CDR1 and CDR2 sequences are SQVTM and ANQGSEA. CDR3 loop: CSGRRGNDQFF. The CDR3 coding sequence is TGCAGCGGGAGGCGCGGCAATGATCAGTTCTTC.

The gene calls are TRBV7-2 and TRBJ2-7; the match to TRBD2 covers 9 bases. This CDR3 spans 17 amino acids. In germline, CDR1 is SGHTA, CDR2 FQGNSA. After removal of 10 bases from V and 3 bases from J, the junction contained 19 bases not matched to a gene. The CDR3, as DNA: TGTGCCAACATCCCCCTCCGATGGCGGGAGGGACACTACGAGCAGTACTTC. It codes for CANIPLRWREGHYEQYF.

V gene TRBV3-1 combines with J gene TRBJ2-7, with 9 positions matching TRBD2. CDR1 and CDR2 from the germline V gene are LGHDT and YNNKEL (reference sequence). The CDR3 contains 14 residues. The V segment lost 4 bases and the J segment 8 bases; nucleotides outside the gene matches: 9. CDR3 loop: CASSRGLAEVKQYF. CDR3 DNA sequence: TGTGCCAGCAGCCGGGGACTAGCCGAGGTGAAGCAGTACTTC.

This clonotype has at least ten counts. The V gene is TRBV20-1, the J gene TRBJ1-4, with D tentatively TRBD1 (6 bases). V lost 7 bases, J lost 0 bases, and 9 bases lay in between. The CDR3 length is 13 residues. The V gene's germline CDR1 is DFQATT and CDR2 SNEGSKA (reference sequence). In DNA form, the CDR3 reads TGCAGTGGTCAGGGGACAACTAATGAAAAACTGTTTTTT. Translation: CSGQGTTNEKLFF.

In its sample, this clonotype was seen a few times. This chain links TRBV10-3 with TRBJ2-5; D ambiguous. V was shortened by 11 bases and J by 5 bases, with 15 bases between the two germline ends. There are 12 residues in the CDR3. Looked up from germline, CDR1 is ENHRY and CDR2 is SYGVKD. The CDR3 sequence: CASGRPDETQYF. CDR3 nucleotides: TGTGCCTCCGGCCGGCCCGATGAGACCCAGTACTTC.

The table lists this clonotype with a few counts. This chain joins TRBV12-3 or TRBV12-4 and TRBJ2-7, with a tentative D call TRBD2 (6 bases). V was pared by 4 bases and J by 5 bases, with 18 bases between. This CDR3 region has 15 residues. The CDR3 here is CASSSPETRTHEQYF. In nucleotides, the CDR3 is TGTGCCAGCAGTTCCCCGGAGACTAGAACCCACGAGCAGTACTTC.

This clonotype showed up many times. This chain joins TRBV20-1 and TRBJ1-5; D unresolved. This CDR3 has 12 amino acids. With 3 bases removed from V and 5 bases from J, the gap between germline ends came to 8 bases. Germline CDR1 reads DFQATT; CDR2 reads SNEGSKA (reference sequence). The CDR3 sequence is CSARGSDQPQHF. The CDR3 nucleotides read TGCAGTGCTAGGGGGTCCGATCAGCCCCAGCATTTT.

This clonotype was counted only a few times. This rearrangement joins TRBV5-1 to TRBJ2-7; a possible D gene is TRBD2 (5 bases). Trimming removed 0 bases from V and 4 bases from J, with 8 bases in between. This CDR3 comprises 13 residues. Germline loops: CDR1 SGHRS, CDR2 YFSETQ. In DNA form, the CDR3 reads TGCGCCAGCAGCTTGGAACCGGGGTACGAGCAGTACTTC. Amino acids: CASSLEPGYEQYF. Full variable domain (remainder filled in from reference TRBV5-1 and TRBJ2-7): KAGVTQTPRYLIKTRGQQVTLSCSPISGHRSVSWYQQTPGQGLQFLFEYFSETQRNKGNFPGRFSGRQFSNSRSEMNVSTLELGDSALYLCASSLEPGYEQYFGPGTRLTVT.